These 3 T cell receptor beta chains originate from one sample sequenced in a study of blood T cell repertoires in COVID-19. Clones were sequenced by immunoSEQ multiplex PCR, and TCRdb holds only the in-frame ones, with some missing. In the table there are approximately 240,000 clones, almost 85% of which are singletons. Material for sequencing was peripheral blood. All receptors come from a man aged 50 to 60 with acute or convalescent COVID-19.

This clone was counted a few times. This sequence joins TRBV19 and TRBJ1-3; D perhaps matches TRBD1 (5 bases). Trimming stripped 5 bases from V and 4 bases from J, with 9 bases between. Germline values: CDR1 LNHDA, CDR2 SQIVND (reference sequence). There are 13 residues in the CDR3. CDR3 in amino acids: CASSQGFGNTIYF. The CDR3 DNA sequence: TGTGCCAGTAGTCAGGGATTCGGAAACACCATATATTTT.

V is TRBV5-1 and J is TRBJ2-1; 9 bases are a match to TRBD2. Germline V gives CDR1 SGHRS, CDR2 YFSETQ. V trimming: 0 bases; J trimming: 6 bases; junction bases outside the gene matches: 16. The CDR3 totals 19 residues. CDR3 sequence: CASSLAPSGAITGGNEQFF. DNA for the CDR3: TGCGCCAGCAGCTTGGCACCTAGCGGGGCCATTACTGGGGGCAATGAGCAGTTCTTC. Filled out from reference TRBV5-1 and TRBJ2-1, the complete variable domain reads KAGVTQTPRYLIKTRGQQVTLSCSPISGHRSVSWYQQTPGQGLQFLFEYFSETQRNKGNFPGRFSGRQFSNSRSEMNVSTLELGDSALYLCASSLAPSGAITGGNEQFFGPGTRLTVL.

The sample holds a few counts of this clone. This rearrangement joins TRBV7-8 to TRBJ1-2; TRBD1 matches 10 bases. Germline CDR1 SGHVS, CDR2 FQNEAQ. J lost 7 bases, V lost 5 bases, and 7 bases had no gene match. The CDR3 loop spans 14 amino acids. Written as DNA, the CDR3 is TGTGCCAGCAGCCCGCTGACAGGGGGCCTTGGCTACACCTTC. Encoded protein: CASSPLTGGLGYTF.